What follows are 14 T cell receptor beta chains derived from one specimen sequenced in a study of T-cell reconstitution after alpha-beta-depleted transplantation in children. Unique molecular identifiers were incorporated when the TCRbeta library was constructed. TCRdb independently ran MiXCR on the PCR reads; one entry per CDR3 protein. The sample has roughly 590,000 distinct CDR3 sequences, 15% to 20% seen once. The source was PBMCs from the stem cell graft donor, collected from the stem cell graft. Receptor source: a human donor who donated a stem cell graft to a child with acute myeloid leukemia.

This clonotype was seen repeatedly, ten times or more. This sequence joins TRBV29-1 and TRBJ1-5, with unresolved D. V was trimmed by 7 bases and J by 0 bases, leaving 13 bases between them. This CDR3 is 14 amino acids long. CDR1 SQVTM and CDR2 ANQGSEA come from the germline V gene. DNA of the CDR3: TGCAGCGCCCCCCAGTGTAATAGCAATCAGCCCCAGCATTTT. This translates into CSAPQCNSNQPQHF.

This clonotype was observed a handful of times. The J gene is TRBJ1-6, the V gene TRBV12-3 or TRBV12-4; D remains ambiguous. This CDR3 has 14 residues. The V end lost 4 bases, the J end lost 7 bases, and 11 bases lay between the germline ends. In DNA, the CDR3 is TGTGCCAGCAGTTCAGAACAGACGAATTCACCCCTCCACTTT. This gives the protein CASSSEQTNSPLHF.

The chain recombines TRBV4-3 with TRBJ1-1, with 9 nucleotides matching TRBD1. The CDR3 has 17 amino acids. CDR1 is LGHNA, CDR2 YSLEER, per germline. J lost 4 bases, V lost 0 bases, and 9 bases had no gene match. The CDR3 DNA reads TGCGCCAGCAGCCAAGACCTCCGGGACAGGGTGAGCACTGAAGCTTTCTTT. It specifies CASSQDLRDRVSTEAFF.

This clonotype was counted at least ten times. V and J are TRBV29-1 and TRBJ2-3; D possibly corresponds to TRBD2 (5 bases). This CDR3 is built from 11 residues. Trimming stripped 8 bases from V and 4 bases from J, with 10 bases between. The germline CDR1 and CDR2 sequences are SQVTM and ANQGSEA. CDR3 DNA sequence: TGCAGCTCGCGGACTGCAGATACGCAGTATTTT. It yields the protein CSSRTADTQYF.

The CDR3 here is CSAAGTKGGGELFF. DNA of the CDR3: TGCAGTGCGGCCGGGACTAAGGGAGGGGGGGAGCTGTTTTTT. The V gene is TRBV20-1, the J gene TRBJ2-2, with 7 bases fitting TRBD2. V was pared by 6 bases and J by 8 bases, with 12 bases of the junction left unmatched. The CDR3 is made up of 14 amino acids. CDR1 is DFQATT and CDR2 is SNEGSKA in the germline V gene (reference sequence).

Only a few counts were recorded for this clonotype. The chain is built from TRBV25-1 and TRBJ1-2; D unresolved. This CDR3 spans 14 amino acids. Germline V gene sequence: CDR1 MGHDK, CDR2 SYGVNS. Trimming removed 2 bases at V and 2 bases at J, with 9 bases between. The CDR3 loop reads CASSEAGPNYGYTF. The CDR3 nucleotides read TGTGCCAGCAGTGAAGCTGGGCCGAACTATGGCTACACCTTC.

This clonotype turned up a few times. V gene TRBV6-5 combines with J gene TRBJ2-1; 10 nucleotides match TRBD2. The V gene end was trimmed by 2 bases and the J gene end by 0 bases; junction bases not matched to a gene: 4. The CDR3 is made up of 17 amino acids. Germline CDR1 reads MNHEY; CDR2 reads SVGAGI. In DNA form, the CDR3 reads TGTGCCAGCAGTTACCCCCTAGCGGGGGCCTCCTACAATGAGCAGTTCTTC. The encoded protein is CASSYPLAGASYNEQFF.

This clonotype occurred a few times. The V call is TRBV6-1, the J call TRBJ2-1; the match to TRBD2 covers 11 bases. The CDR3 runs 17 residues. CDR1 MNHNS and CDR2 SASEGT come from the germline V gene. V was pared by 5 bases and J by 4 bases, with 10 bases of the junction left unmatched. CDR3 sequence (DNA): TGTGCCAGCAGTCCAACTAGCGGGGGACGCCCATACAATGAGCAGTTCTTC. Protein sequence: CASSPTSGGRPYNEQFF.

As for this clonotype: Since no conserved phenylalanine or tryptophan closes the CDR3, a read error is the likely cause. The chain joins TRBV6-4 to TRBJ1-1; D is ambiguous. This CDR3 region has 13 residues. From germline, CDR1 is MRHNA and CDR2 SNTAGT. V lost 5 bases to trimming and J lost 2 bases, with 9 bases between them. The CDR3 loop is CASSWGVNTEAFY. CDR3 nucleotides: TGTGCCAGCAGTTGGGGAGTAAACACTGAAGCTTTCTAT.

This clonotype was recorded a few times. The J gene is TRBJ2-3, the V gene TRBV7-3, with D uncertain. From germline, CDR1 is SGHTA and CDR2 FQGTGA. V was shortened by 4 bases and J by 0 bases, with 8 bases between the two germline ends. The CDR3 loop spans 14 amino acids. The CDR3: CASSSSESTDTQYF. The DNA of the CDR3 is TGTGCCAGCAGCTCCTCGGAAAGCACAGATACGCAGTATTTT.

This clonotype was found a few times. Here the CDR3 reads CASSAGTVDSPLHF. The DNA for the CDR3 is TGTGCCAGCAGTGCCGGGACAGTGGACTCACCCCTCCACTTT. The V and J genes are TRBV6-1 and TRBJ1-6; TRBD1 matches 7 bases. This CDR3 spans 14 amino acids. After removal of 4 bases from V and 10 bases from J, the junction contained 7 bases not matched to a gene. Per germline, CDR1 MNHNS and CDR2 SASEGT.

This clonotype has only a few counts. The chain joins TRBV7-2 to TRBJ2-3; 8 bases match TRBD2. The germline V gene has CDR1 SGHTA and CDR2 FQGNSA. V gave up 5 bases and J gave up 6 bases; unmatched junction bases: 10. The CDR3 has 15 residues. The CDR3 is CASSKGLGPTDTQYF. For the CDR3, the DNA is TGTGCCAGCAGCAAGGGACTAGGACCCACCGATACGCAGTATTTT.

In this sample, this clonotype turned up many times. The V call is TRBV6-2 or TRBV6-3, the J call TRBJ2-7; no definite D call. This CDR3 is 14 amino acids long. The germline V and J ends were trimmed by 3 bases and 3 bases, with 12 bases remaining between them. The V gene's germline CDR1 is MNHEY and CDR2 SVGEGT. The CDR3 loop is CASSYVGQHYEQYF. Here the CDR3 DNA reads TGTGCCAGCAGTTATGTCGGGCAACACTACGAGCAGTACTTC.

This clonotype is labeled as medium-sized. This sequence joins TRBV20-1 and TRBJ1-5, with 7 positions matching TRBD1. Trimming cost V 3 bases and J 5 bases; bases outside gene matches: 1. In germline, CDR1 is DFQATT, CDR2 SNEGSKA (reference sequence). The CDR3 has 12 amino acids. In DNA, the CDR3 is TGCAGTGCTAGTCAGGGGGATCAGCCCCAGCATTTT. Translating gives CSASQGDQPQHF.